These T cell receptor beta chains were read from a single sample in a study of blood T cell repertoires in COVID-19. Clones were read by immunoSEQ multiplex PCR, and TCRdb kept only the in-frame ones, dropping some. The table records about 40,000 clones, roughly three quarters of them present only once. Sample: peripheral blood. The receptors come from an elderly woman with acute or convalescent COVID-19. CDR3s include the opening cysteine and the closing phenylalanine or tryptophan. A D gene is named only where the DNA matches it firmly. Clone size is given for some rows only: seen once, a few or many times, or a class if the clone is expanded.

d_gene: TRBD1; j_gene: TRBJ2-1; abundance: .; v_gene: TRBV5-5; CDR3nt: TGTGCCAGCAGCTTGGGGGACAGGGGATTGGACAATGAGCAGTTCTTC; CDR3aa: CASSLGDRGLDNEQFF
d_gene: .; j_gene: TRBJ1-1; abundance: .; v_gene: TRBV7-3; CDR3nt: TGTGCCAGCAGCTTAATGGCCAGGCGACGAACACCGAACACTGAAGCTTTCTTT; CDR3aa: CASSLMARRRTPNTEAFF
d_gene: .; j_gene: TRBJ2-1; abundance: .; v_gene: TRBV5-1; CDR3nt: TGCGCCACCGGCACAGGCTCTTCCTACAATGAGCAGTTCTTC; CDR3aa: CATGTGSSYNEQFF
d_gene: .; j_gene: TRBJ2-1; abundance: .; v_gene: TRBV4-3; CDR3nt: TGCGCCAGCAGCCAGGGACAATACAATGAGCAGTTCTTC; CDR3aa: CASSQGQYNEQFF
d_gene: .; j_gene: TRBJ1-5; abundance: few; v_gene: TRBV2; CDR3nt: TGTGCCAGCAGACGAGAGGCTGATAGCAATCAGCCCCAGCATTTT; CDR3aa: CASRREADSNQPQHF
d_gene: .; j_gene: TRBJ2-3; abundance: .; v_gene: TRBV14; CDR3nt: TGTGCCAGCAGCCTACTTAGCGGTAGCACAGATACGCAGTATTTT; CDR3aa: CASSLLSGSTDTQYF
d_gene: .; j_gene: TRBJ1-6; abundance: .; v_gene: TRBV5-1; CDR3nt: TGCGCCAGCAGCGCATCACGGGTCCCGAGTGGAACCCTCCACTTT; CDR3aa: CASSASRVPSGTLHF
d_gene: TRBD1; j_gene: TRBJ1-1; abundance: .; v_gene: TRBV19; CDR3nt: TGTGCCAGTAGTACGGGGGACAGCATGAACACTGAAGCTTTCTTT; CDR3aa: CASSTGDSMNTEAFF
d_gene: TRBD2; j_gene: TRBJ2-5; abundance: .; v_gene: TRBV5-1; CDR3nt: TGCGCCAGCAGCTTGGGGACTAGCGGGAGAATTGAAGAGACCCAGTACTTC; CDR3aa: CASSLGTSGRIEETQYF
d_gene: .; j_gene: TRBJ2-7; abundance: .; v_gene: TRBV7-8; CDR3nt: TGTGCCAGCAGCTTCTCCCGGACACCAGCTTTCTACGAGCAGTACTTC; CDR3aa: CASSFSRTPAFYEQYF
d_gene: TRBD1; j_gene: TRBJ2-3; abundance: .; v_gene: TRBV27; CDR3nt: TGTGCCAGCAGTTTATTTCTCTTCCGTTGGGACAGGGTTTCAAATACGCAGTATTTT; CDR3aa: CASSLFLFRWDRVSNTQYF
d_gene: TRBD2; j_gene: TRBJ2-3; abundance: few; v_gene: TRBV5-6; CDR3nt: TGTGCCAGCAGCACTCGGACTAGTGAATCAACAGATACGCAGTATTTT; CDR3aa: CASSTRTSESTDTQYF
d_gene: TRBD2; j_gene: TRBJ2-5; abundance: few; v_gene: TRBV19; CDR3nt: TGTGCCAGTAGTATAAAGGGACTAGCGGGATGGGAGACCCAGTACTTC; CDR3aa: CASSIKGLAGWETQYF
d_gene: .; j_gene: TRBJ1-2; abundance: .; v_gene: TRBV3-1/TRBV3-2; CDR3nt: TGTGCCAGCAGCCCTACTCAGGTAGACTATGGCTACACCTTC; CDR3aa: CASSPTQVDYGYTF
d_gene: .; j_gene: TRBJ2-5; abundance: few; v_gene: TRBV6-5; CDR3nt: TGTGCCAGCACCTCGGTCCTTTCGGGAGAGACCCAGTACTTC; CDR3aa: CASTSVLSGETQYF
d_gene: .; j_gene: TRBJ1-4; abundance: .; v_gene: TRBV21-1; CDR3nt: TGTGCCAGCAGCTTTGGGGACAGGGGGCAGGATGAAAAACTGTTTTTT; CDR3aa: CASSFGDRGQDEKLFF
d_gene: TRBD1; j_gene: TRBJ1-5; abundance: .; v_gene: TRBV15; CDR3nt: TGTGCCACCAGCAGAGTGGGACAGAGAGGTCAGCCCCAGCATTTT; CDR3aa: CATSRVGQRGQPQHF